This T cell receptor (beta chain) stems from a study of CD8 T cells in Susac syndrome. The CDR3 has 14 amino acids. Losses at the gene ends were 7 bases for V and 7 bases for J; bases not matched to a gene: 9. Roughly 0.5 to 1 ug RNA was reverse transcribed with random hexamers. TCRdb used MiXCR to reprocess the immunoSEQ multiplex PCR reads, holding one entry per CDR3 protein. The sample contains about 69,000 distinct CDR3 sequences, roughly nine tenths of which appear only once. The specimen was CD8+ T cells from PBMCs. This clonotype was obtained from a human donor with multiple sclerosis. The rearrangement links TRBV12-3 or TRBV12-4 to TRBJ2-7; 11 bases line up with TRBD2. The CDR3 sequence is CASNIAGGLREQYF. In DNA, the CDR3 is TGTGCCAGCAATATAGCGGGGGGGCTAAGGGAGCAGTACTTC.